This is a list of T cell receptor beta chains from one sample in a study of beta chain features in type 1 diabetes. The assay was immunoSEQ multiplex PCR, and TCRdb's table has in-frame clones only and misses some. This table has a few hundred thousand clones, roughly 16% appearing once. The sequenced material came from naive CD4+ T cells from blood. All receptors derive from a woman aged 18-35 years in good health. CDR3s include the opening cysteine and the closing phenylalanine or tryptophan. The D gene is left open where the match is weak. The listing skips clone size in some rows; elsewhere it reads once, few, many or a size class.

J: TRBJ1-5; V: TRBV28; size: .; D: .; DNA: TGTGCCAGCAGTCTGGGGCTTGGAGGGTCGCCCCAGCATTTT; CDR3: CASSLGLGGSPQHF
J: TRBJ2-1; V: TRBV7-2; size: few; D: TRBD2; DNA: TGTGCCAGCAGCTTAGGGCTAGCGGGGAGGAATGAGCAGTTCTTC; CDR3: CASSLGLAGRNEQFF
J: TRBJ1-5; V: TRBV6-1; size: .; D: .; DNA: TGTGCCAGCAGTGAAGCCTTAAAGGGACAATTGCTCAATCAGCCCCAGCATTTT; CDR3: CASSEALKGQLLNQPQHF
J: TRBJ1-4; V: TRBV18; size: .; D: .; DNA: TGTGCCAGCTCACCACAGCGAGAGGAACTGTTTTTT; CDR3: CASSPQREELFF
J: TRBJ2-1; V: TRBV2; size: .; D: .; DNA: TGTGCCAGCAGGACGGGGATGGTGGAGCAGTTCTTC; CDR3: CASRTGMVEQFF
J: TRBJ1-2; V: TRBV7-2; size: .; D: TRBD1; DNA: TGTGCCAGCAGCGCCTCGGGACAGGGGCACTATGGCTACACCTTC; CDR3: CASSASGQGHYGYTF
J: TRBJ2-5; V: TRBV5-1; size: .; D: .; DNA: TGCGCCAGCAGCTTGACGGTCCAAGAGACCCAGTACTTC; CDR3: CASSLTVQETQYF
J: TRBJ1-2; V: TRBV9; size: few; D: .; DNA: TGTGCCAGCAGCGTCTTAGACAGTAACTATGGCTACACCTTC; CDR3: CASSVLDSNYGYTF
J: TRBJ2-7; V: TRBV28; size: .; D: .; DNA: TGTGCCAGCATCTCCCTGGGCAAGACGGATACCTACGAGCAGTACTTC; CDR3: CASISLGKTDTYEQYF
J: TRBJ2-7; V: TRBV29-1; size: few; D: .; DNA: TGCAGCGTTGCTCGGGGAAACGACGAGCAGTACTTC; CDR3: CSVARGNDEQYF
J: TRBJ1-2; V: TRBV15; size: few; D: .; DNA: TGTGCCACCAGCCGACAGGAAAATCGCTATGGCTACACCTTC; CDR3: CATSRQENRYGYTF
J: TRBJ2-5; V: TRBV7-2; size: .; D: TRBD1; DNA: TGTGCCAGCAGCCGACAGGGCGGAAAAGAGACCCAGTACTTC; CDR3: CASSRQGGKETQYF
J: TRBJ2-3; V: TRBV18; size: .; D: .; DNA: TGTGCCAGCTCACCCTCGGGGAGCACAGATACGCAGTATTTT; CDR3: CASSPSGSTDTQYF
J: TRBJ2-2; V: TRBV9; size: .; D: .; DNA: TGTGCCAGCAGCCAAAGCGGGACAGGTTTGGGGGAGCTGTTTTTT; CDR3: CASSQSGTGLGELFF
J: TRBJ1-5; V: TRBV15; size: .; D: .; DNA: TGTGCCACCAGCAGTAACAGGGTTCAGCCCCAGCATTTT; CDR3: CATSSNRVQPQHF
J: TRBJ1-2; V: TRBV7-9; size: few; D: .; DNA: TGTGCCAGCAGCCGAACATCCTATGGCTACACCTTC; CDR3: CASSRTSYGYTF
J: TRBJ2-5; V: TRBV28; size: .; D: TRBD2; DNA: TGTGCCAGCAGTCGGACTAGCGGCCAAGAGACCCAGTACTTC; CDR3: CASSRTSGQETQYF
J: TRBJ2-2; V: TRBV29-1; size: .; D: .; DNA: TGCAGCGGCGACAGGCCCAACACCGGGGAGCTGTTTTTT; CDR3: CSGDRPNTGELFF
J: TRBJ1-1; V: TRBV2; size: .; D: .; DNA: TGTGCCAGCAGCCCCGACCTCCAAAGGGAGACTGAAGCTTTCTTT; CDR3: CASSPDLQRETEAFF